This passage covers 26 T cell receptor beta chains from one sample sequenced in a study of tumor-infiltrating lymphocytes in localized non-small cell lung cancer. The data were produced by immunoSEQ multiplex PCR, yet TCRdb's version contains in-frame clones alone and is incomplete. The table shows 12,000 or so clones, with about 80% occurring only once. What was sequenced was uninvolved lung tissue not adjacent to the tumor. The receptor set was obtained from a human donor with non-small cell lung cancer.

This chain joins TRBV9 and TRBJ1-1; TRBD1 is a possible D gene (6 bases). The CDR3 is 14 residues long. The germline gives CDR1 SGDLS, CDR2 YYNGEE. Trimming cost V 1 base and J 0 bases, with 7 bases left between them. Here the CDR3 reads CASSVTGLNTEAFF. The DNA of the CDR3 is TGTGCCAGCAGCGTAACAGGGTTGAACACTGAAGCTTTCTTT.

The chain has TRBV9 and TRBJ1-4, with a weak D call TRBD1 (5 bases). With 0 bases removed from V and 6 bases from J, the gap between germline ends came to 9 bases. Germline CDR1 reads SGDLS; CDR2 reads YYNGEE. CDR3 length: 14 amino acids. CDR3 region: CASSVGDGHEKLFF. The CDR3 DNA reads as TGTGCCAGCAGCGTAGGGGACGGACATGAAAAACTGTTTTTT.

A few counts support this clone. The genes are TRBV7-8 and TRBJ2-2; TRBD2 aligns across 14 bases. Trimming took 5 bases from V and 8 from J; bases not matched to a gene: 4. The CDR3 runs 15 residues. The germline V gene has CDR1 SGHVS and CDR2 FQNEAQ. The CDR3 loop is CASSRGLAGGGELFF. CDR3 sequence (DNA): TGTGCCAGCAGCCGTGGACTAGCGGGAGGTGGGGAGCTGTTTTTT. The full variable domain, in which reference TRBV7-8 and TRBJ2-2 provide the parts outside the CDR3, is GAGVSQSPRYKVAKRGQDVALRCDPISGHVSLFWYQQALGQGPEFLTYFQNEAQLDKSGLPSDRFFAERPEGSVSTLKIQRTQQEDSAVYLCASSRGLAGGGELFFGEGSRLTVL.

J is TRBJ2-7 and V is TRBV2; D is unclear. CDR3 length equals 14 residues. Trimming shortened V by 5 bases and J by 1 base, and 12 bases separated the two germline ends. Germline CDR1 SNHLY, CDR2 FYNNEI. The CDR3: CASSFRLESYEQYF. As DNA, the CDR3 is TGTGCCAGCAGTTTCAGGTTGGAGTCCTACGAGCAGTACTTC.

This clone was counted a few times. This chain uses TRBV4-2 with TRBJ1-6, with D unclear. V lost 2 bases and J 7 bases, leaving 18 bases between the germline ends. This CDR3 has 17 amino acids. The germline V gene encodes CDR1 LGHNA and CDR2 YNFKEQ. CDR3 nucleotides: TGTGCCAGCAGCCAAAAACCCCTCTCAACCGGGAATTCACCCCTCCACTTT. Translated: CASSQKPLSTGNSPLHF.

This clone was picked up one time. The V and J genes are TRBV7-3 and TRBJ2-2, with D unclear. The CDR3 length is 12 residues. Germline V CDR1 and CDR2: SGHTA, FQGTGA. V lost 2 bases and J 6 bases, leaving 4 bases between the germline ends. The CDR3 bases are TGTGCCAGCAGCTTAGAAGCCGGGGAGCTGTTTTTT. Translated, it gives CASSLEAGELFF.

V gene TRBV15 combines with J gene TRBJ2-7; D unresolved. Germline assignment: CDR1 LNHNV and CDR2 YYDKDF (reference sequence). The length of the CDR3 is 12 residues. Trimming pared 1 base from V and 3 bases from J, leaving 4 bases between. The DNA for the CDR3 is TGTGCCACCAGCAGAGGGGGCTACGAGCAGTACTTC. Residues: CATSRGGYEQYF. Full variable domain (outside the CDR3, taken from reference TRBV15 and TRBJ2-7): DAMVIQNPRYQVTQFGKPVTLSCSQTLNHNVMYWYQQKSSQAPKLLFHYYDKDFNNEADTPDNFQSRRPNTSFCFLDIRSPGLGDTAMYLCATSRGGYEQYFGPGTRLTVT.

The chain recombines TRBV7-3 with TRBJ2-5, with TRBD1 matching 7 bases. CDR1 is SGHTA and CDR2 is FQGTGA in the germline V gene. The junction had 7 bases not matched to a gene; V was cut back by 5 bases and J by 4 bases. The CDR3 is made up of 14 amino acids. In DNA, the CDR3 is TGTGCCAGCAGCCGAACAGGGGTGGGAGAGACCCAGTACTTC. This sequence encodes CASSRTGVGETQYF.

V and J are TRBV14 and TRBJ1-1; a weak D match, TRBD1 (5 bases). CDR3 size: 16 residues. V lost 3 bases to trimming and J lost 0 bases, with 14 bases between them. Germline values: CDR1 SGHDN, CDR2 FVKESK. The CDR3 region has the DNA TGTGCCAGCAGCCATGTTTGGGGGACTTTGAACACTGAAGCTTTCTTT. It encodes CASSHVWGTLNTEAFF.

The gene calls are TRBV7-2 and TRBJ2-2; D ambiguous. In germline, CDR1 is SGHTA, CDR2 FQGNSA. The CDR3 contains 13 residues. The V gene lost 8 bases and the J gene lost 1 base, with 8 bases spanning the gap. The CDR3: CASEVENTGELFF. The DNA of the CDR3 is TGTGCCAGCGAGGTGGAGAACACCGGGGAGCTGTTTTTT.

The V call is TRBV4-2, the J call TRBJ1-1, with D perhaps matching TRBD1 (5 bases). CDR3 length: 15 residues. Trimming took off 4 bases at V and 6 bases at J, with 18 bases between the two ends. The V gene's germline CDR1 is LGHNA and CDR2 YNFKEQ. This CDR3 reads CASSLGDPGLPEAFF. The CDR3 nucleotides read TGTGCCAGCAGCCTCGGGGACCCAGGCCTACCTGAAGCTTTCTTT.

The chain links TRBV6-5 to TRBJ2-5, with unresolved D. The germline V gene encodes CDR1 MNHEY and CDR2 SVGAGI. There are 13 residues in the CDR3. The ends were cut back, 8 bases at V and 5 bases at J, with 15 bases in the middle. The CDR3 coding sequence is TGTGCCAGCCTCCGAACCCTAGGTGAGACCCAGTACTTC. It codes for CASLRTLGETQYF.

As DNA, the CDR3 is TGTGCCAGCAGCTCCGGGTCCACCTACGAGCAGTACTTC. This codes for CASSSGSTYEQYF. This rearrangement joins TRBV5-4 to TRBJ2-7; D uncertain. CDR3 length equals 13 residues. V was trimmed by 3 bases and J by 2 bases, leaving 9 bases between them. Germline V gene data show CDR1 as SGHNT and CDR2 as YYREEE (reference sequence).

This chain uses TRBV6-1 with TRBJ1-2, with 8 bases lining up with TRBD1. V shed 0 bases and J 2 bases; nucleotides not matched to a gene: 5. The CDR3 loop spans 16 amino acids. CDR1 is MNHNS and CDR2 is SASEGT in the germline V gene. The CDR3 spells CASSEAYRGFNYGYTF. CDR3 coding DNA: TGTGCCAGCAGTGAAGCCTACAGGGGGTTCAACTATGGCTACACCTTC.

This chain connects TRBV9 to TRBJ1-1; D may be TRBD1 (6 bases). CDR1 is SGDLS, CDR2 YYNGEE, per germline. This CDR3 is 15 amino acids long. The V end was cut by 4 bases, the J end by 0 bases, with 13 bases between. The CDR3 spells CASSFRTEMNTEAFF. DNA of the CDR3: TGTGCCAGCAGCTTCAGGACAGAGATGAACACTGAAGCTTTCTTT.

The table lists this clone with a few counts. The chain is built from TRBV10-1 and TRBJ1-5; D not certain. V was pared by 7 bases and J by 0 bases, with 19 bases between. Germline assignment: CDR1 WNHNN and CDR2 SYGVQD (reference sequence). The CDR3 runs 17 residues. The CDR3, as DNA: TGCGCCAGCACAGGAGCCGGAGGGATGGATAGCAATCAGCCCCAGCATTTT. This encodes CASTGAGGMDSNQPQHF.

This clone appeared once. This chain joins TRBV7-2 and TRBJ1-3; TRBD1 might be the D (5 bases). The ends were cut back, 3 bases at V and 0 bases at J, with 12 bases in the middle. Germline V gene sequence: CDR1 SGHTA, CDR2 FQGNSA. The CDR3 runs 16 residues. CDR3: CASSFRVGSSGNTIYF. The CDR3 DNA reads TGTGCCAGCAGCTTCAGGGTCGGATCCTCTGGAAACACCATATATTTT.

This clone was seen more than once but under ten times. The chain employs TRBV9 and TRBJ2-3; either TRBD1 or TRBD2 may supply D (6 bases each). The CDR3 length is 15 residues. Per the germline V gene, CDR1 is SGDLS and CDR2 is YYNGEE. Trimming pared 4 bases from V and 2 bases from J, leaving 14 bases between. CDR3 region: CASSSSGAPTDTQYF. In nucleotides, the CDR3 is TGTGCCAGCAGCTCCTCGGGGGCCCCCACAGATACGCAGTATTTT.

This clone came up a few times. V gene TRBV6-1 combines with J gene TRBJ2-2, with no clear D. The CDR3 loop spans 14 amino acids. Germline V gene sequence: CDR1 MNHNS, CDR2 SASEGT. V gave up 6 bases and J gave up 2 bases, with 10 bases separating them. The CDR3 region has the DNA TGTGCCAGCAGACCCAAACCAAACACCGGGGAGCTGTTTTTT. Translation: CASRPKPNTGELFF.

The genes are TRBV6-5 and TRBJ1-1; tentatively, D is TRBD1 (5 bases). There are 14 residues in the CDR3. V lost 2 bases and J 4 bases, leaving 11 bases between the germline ends. Germline CDR1 is MNHEY and CDR2 is SVGAGI. The CDR3 nucleotides read TGTGCCAGCAGTTACATGGGGGGGTTCACTGAAGCTTTCTTT. Its translation is CASSYMGGFTEAFF.

V is TRBV11-2 and J is TRBJ2-1; no reliable D call. The CDR3 covers 14 residues. V was clipped by 1 base and J by 1 base, with 5 bases between them. The germline V gene has CDR1 SGHAT and CDR2 FQNNGV. The CDR3 loop reads CASSLVTSYNEQFF. The CDR3 bases are TGTGCCAGCAGCTTAGTGACATCCTACAATGAGCAGTTCTTC.

J is TRBJ1-6 and V is TRBV21-1; the table names TRBD1, a call not compared with the DNA. TRBV21-1 is a pseudogene segment. The CDR3 length is 13 residues. CDR3 sequence reads: CASLYRGSSPLHF. CDR3 in DNA: TGTGCCAGCCTCTACAGGGGTAGTTCACCCCTCCACTTT.

V gene TRBV7-3 combines with J gene TRBJ2-2, with TRBD1 as a possible D gene (5 bases). The CDR3 consists of 15 residues. V lost 5 bases and J lost 0, with 10 bases in between. The germline CDR1 and CDR2 sequences are SGHTA and FQGTGA. The CDR3 here is CASSHPDTNTGELFF. The CDR3 DNA follows: TGTGCCAGCAGCCACCCGGACACGAACACCGGGGAGCTGTTTTTT.

This chain connects TRBV5-6 to TRBJ2-5, with 7 bases identical to TRBD1. Looked up from germline, CDR1 is SGHDT and CDR2 is YYEEEE. Trimming at V came to 4 bases and at J to 5 bases, leaving 8 bases not matched to a gene. CDR3 length: 14 residues. The CDR3 loop reads CASSRQGRGETQYF. The CDR3 DNA sequence: TGTGCCAGCAGCCGACAGGGCCGAGGGGAGACCCAGTACTTC.

This clone was counted once. This chain uses TRBV6-5 with TRBJ2-7; tentatively, D is TRBD1 (5 bases). The CDR3 has 13 residues. Germline V lookup: CDR1 MNHEY, CDR2 SVGAGI. V lost 6 bases to trimming and J lost 2 bases, with 11 bases between them. CDR3 sequence: CASRSTDPYEQYF. CDR3 nucleotides: TGTGCCAGCAGATCGACAGATCCCTACGAGCAGTACTTC.

The rearrangement joins TRBV19 to TRBJ2-1, with TRBD2 matching 10 bases. Germline V gives CDR1 LNHDA, CDR2 SQIVND (reference sequence). The trim removed 3 bases at V and 4 bases at J, leaving 3 bases unmatched. The CDR3 spans 15 residues. CDR3 in amino acids: CASSIGTSAYNEQFF. The CDR3 region has the DNA TGTGCCAGTAGTATCGGGACTAGCGCGTACAATGAGCAGTTCTTC.